Listed below are T cell receptor beta chains from one sample, sequenced in a study of metastatic and nonmetastatic thyroid tumors. TCRdb called clones again from the PCR reads with MiXCR. The top ten clones hold around 3.6% of a sample with about 47,000 clones, approximately 24% of them seen once. The sequenced material came from blood. Receptor source: a male donor with papillary thyroid cancer or a benign thyroid nodule (not recorded which). Some clones in this sample may be carry-over from other donors' samples. Each CDR3 is given with its conserved first and last residue. A D gene is named only where the DNA matches it firmly. Size is stated for part of the rows, as once, few or many counts, or as a class when the clone is expanded.

>14|TRBJ1-5|TRBD1|TRBV11-3|NA
TGTGCCAGCAGCTTCTCGGACAGGGGGCCGCCCCAGCATTTT
CASSFSDRGPPQHF
>16|TRBJ1-4|TRBD1|TRBV5-5|NA
TGTGCCAGCAGTAGAGGGACAGGCCCAACTAATGAAAAACTGTTTTTT
CASSRGTGPTNEKLFF
>13|TRBJ1-1|NA|TRBV4-1|many
TGCGCCAGCAGCCAACCTAGGGGCACGGAAGCTTTCTTT
CASSQPRGTEAFF
>15|TRBJ2-7|TRBD2|TRBV6-1|medium-sized
TGTGCCAGCAGTGGGCTAGCGGGAGGGCCCCACGAGCAGTACTTC
CASSGLAGGPHEQYF
>10|TRBJ1-6|NA|TRBV20-1|NA
TGCAGTGCTAGATTGGGAACCCTCCACTTT
CSARLGTLHF
>15|TRBJ2-7|NA|TRBV20-1|NA
TGCAGTGCTAGCCCCGTCAGCGGGTACTCCTACGAGCAGTACTTC
CSASPVSGYSYEQYF
>13|TRBJ2-1|TRBD2|TRBV12-3/TRBV12-4|NA
TGTGCCAGCAGGCGGGAGGGAGGGAATGAGCAGTTCTTC
CASRREGGNEQFF
>16|TRBJ2-1|NA|TRBV24-1|NA
TGTGCCACCAGTGATTCCGTAAGCGATTCCTACAATGAGCAGTTCTTC
CATSDSVSDSYNEQFF
>14|TRBJ1-1|TRBD1|TRBV9|NA
TGTGCCAGCAGCATGACAGGGCCGAACACTGAAGCTTTCTTT
CASSMTGPNTEAFF
>13|TRBJ2-3|NA|TRBV2|NA
TGTGCCAGCAGTGAAGATCGACAAGATACGCAGTATTTT
CASSEDRQDTQYF
>15|TRBJ2-7|NA|TRBV5-1|few
TGCGCCAGCAGCTTGACAGGGTTCCTCACCTACGAGCAGTACTTC
CASSLTGFLTYEQYF
>12|TRBJ2-7|NA|TRBV12-3/TRBV12-4|few
TGTGCCAGCAGTTTTCGGGCGTACGAGCAGTACTTC
CASSFRAYEQYF
>13|TRBJ2-1|NA|TRBV19|many
TGTGCCAGTAGTATAGGAGGGTACAATGAGCAGTTCTTC
CASSIGGYNEQFF
>14|TRBJ2-2|NA|TRBV24-1|many
TGTGCCACCAGTCTGGACGGGGACACCGGGGAGCTGTTTTTT
CATSLDGDTGELFF
>16|TRBJ1-2|TRBD1|TRBV6-1|NA
TGTGCCAGCAGTGAAGCCCCGTCAGGGGGCGGTTATGGCTACACCTTC
CASSEAPSGGGYGYTF
>12|TRBJ1-3|NA|TRBV6-2/TRBV6-3|few
TGTGCCAGCACGCTCTCTGGAAACACCATATATTTT
CASTLSGNTIYF
>12|TRBJ1-6|NA|TRBV3-1|NA
TGTGCCAGCAGCCGAGGACAGTCACCCCTCCACTTT
CASSRGQSPLHF
>14|TRBJ2-1|NA|TRBV6-2/TRBV6-3|few
TGTGCCAGCAGTTACTCGAATACGGGAGTCGGGCAGTTCTTC
CASSYSNTGVGQFF
>12|TRBJ2-4|NA|TRBV3-1|NA
TGTGCCAGCAGCCAAGATGGGGACATTCAGTACTTC
CASSQDGDIQYF
>16|TRBJ2-2|TRBD1|TRBV5-1|NA
TGCGCCAGCAGCTACAGGACAGGGGTCGACACCGGGGAGCTGTTTTTT
CASSYRTGVDTGELFF
>13|TRBJ2-1|NA|TRBV12-3/TRBV12-4|few
TGTGCCAGTGGGACCGTCGTCTACAATGAGCAGTTCTTC
CASGTVVYNEQFF
>13|TRBJ2-7|TRBD1|TRBV20-1|NA
TGCAGTGCCGCCTCGACAGGGGGCTACGAGCAGTACTTC
CSAASTGGYEQYF
>14|TRBJ1-4|NA|TRBV7-9|NA
TGTGCCAGCAGCCCAGACAGGAGTAATGAAAAACTGTTTTTT
CASSPDRSNEKLFF
>13|TRBJ2-7|NA|TRBV5-1|many
TGCGCCAGCAGCTTAGTGGGCAAGAACGAGCAGTACTTC
CASSLVGKNEQYF
>16|TRBJ1-5|TRBD1|TRBV27|many
TGTGCCAGCAGTCCAGGGGGCGCGATAGGCAATCAGCCCCAGCATTTT
CASSPGGAIGNQPQHF
>13|TRBJ2-6|NA|TRBV3-1|NA
TGTGCCAGCAGCCAAGGTGGGGCCAACGTCCTGACTTTC
CASSQGGANVLTF
>16|TRBJ2-2|NA|TRBV11-2|many
TGTGCCAGCAGCTTTAATACACCGCTAGTAGGGGGGGAGCTGTTTTTT
CASSFNTPLVGGELFF
>13|TRBJ2-7|TRBD1|TRBV6-1|medium-sized
TGTGCCGCTAGGGACAGGGGTCCCTACGAGCAGTACTTC
CAARDRGPYEQYF
>13|TRBJ2-5|TRBD1|TRBV5-1|many
TGCGCCAGCAGTCCAACAGGGGAAGAGACCCAGTACTTC
CASSPTGEETQYF
>13|TRBJ1-6|TRBD1|TRBV2|NA
TGTGCCATAAACGGACAGGGATATTCACCCCTCCACTTT
CAINGQGYSPLHF
>14|TRBJ1-1|NA|TRBV29-1|NA
TGCAGCGTTGAGAGGTCAAGCGTCGGCTCTGAAGCTTTCTTT
CSVERSSVGSEAFF
>17|TRBJ2-7|TRBD1|TRBV6-5|few
TGTGCCAGCAGTTACTGGAGACCGGGACAGGGGGCTTACGAGCAGTACTTC
CASSYWRPGQGAYEQYF
>15|TRBJ1-1|NA|TRBV2|NA
TGTGCCAGCAGTGCCACACAGGGTATGAACACTGAAGCTTTCTTT
CASSATQGMNTEAFF
>14|TRBJ1-5|NA|TRBV19|NA
TGTGTCAGTAGTCGTGAGGGTAGCAATCAGCCCCAGCATTTT
CVSSREGSNQPQHF
>16|TRBJ1-1|TRBD1|TRBV4-2|NA
TGTGCCAGCAGCCAAGACCCTGGACAGGGATCCACTGAAGCTTTCTTT
CASSQDPGQGSTEAFF
>14|TRBJ2-2|NA|TRBV19|many
TGTGCCAGTAAACAACCAACGAACACCGGGGAGCTGTTTTTT
CASKQPTNTGELFF
>12|TRBJ1-2|NA|TRBV20-1|NA
TGCAGTGCTAGAGTAGGGGTCTATGGCTACACCTTC
CSARVGVYGYTF
>14|TRBJ2-1|NA|TRBV18|many
TGTGCCAGCTCCCCACCCAGCCAGCGGGATGAGCAGTTCTTC
CASSPPSQRDEQFF
>17|TRBJ2-3|NA|TRBV18|many
TGTGCCAGCTCACCACTAACTAGCCCGATAAGCACAGATACGCAGTATTTT
CASSPLTSPISTDTQYF
>14|TRBJ2-7|TRBD2|TRBV28|few
TGTGCCAGCTCGAGCGGGGACCTCTCCTACGAGCAGTACTTC
CASSSGDLSYEQYF
>12|TRBJ1-5|NA|TRBV12-3/TRBV12-4|many
TGTGCCAGCAGCGATAGCAATCAGCCCCAGCATTTT
CASSDSNQPQHF
>13|TRBJ1-3|NA|TRBV11-3|NA
TGTGTCAGCAGCTTAAACGCCGGAAACACCATATATTTT
CVSSLNAGNTIYF
>17|TRBJ2-7|TRBD1|TRBV2|many
TGTGCCAGCAGTGTGGATGGATGGGACAGAGGCGCCTACGAGCAGTACTTC
CASSVDGWDRGAYEQYF
>13|TRBJ2-3|NA|TRBV20-1|many
TGCAGTGCTAGTTGGCTTTCGACAGATACGCAGTATTTT
CSASWLSTDTQYF
>16|TRBJ2-5|TRBD2|TRBV28|many
TGTGCCAGCAGTTCCACCGGGACTAGGGTGTGGGAGACCCAGTACTTC
CASSSTGTRVWETQYF
>14|TRBJ2-7|NA|TRBV18|NA
TGTGCCAGCTCACCGCGGACAGCCTCCTACGAGCAGTACTTC
CASSPRTASYEQYF
>13|TRBJ1-6|NA|TRBV6-4|few
TGTGCCAGCAGTGTACAGGATAATTCACCCCTCCACTTT
CASSVQDNSPLHF
>15|TRBJ2-7|TRBD2|TRBV5-1|many
TGCGCCAGCAGCCCGGGGGGAGCTCTGGGGGTTGAGCAGTACTTC
CASSPGGALGVEQYF
>15|TRBJ2-7|TRBD1|TRBV5-1|few
TGCGCCAGCAGCTTGGAAGGGACAGGGGCCTACGAGCAGTACTTC
CASSLEGTGAYEQYF
>15|TRBJ2-2|TRBD1|TRBV2|many
TGTGCCACCGCCGGACAGGGGGCGCGATCCGGGGAGCTGTTTTTT
CATAGQGARSGELFF
>13|TRBJ1-1|NA|TRBV6-1|medium-sized
TGTGCCAGCAGACTTTCGGGGGAAACTGAAGCTTTCTTT
CASRLSGETEAFF
>17|TRBJ1-5|TRBD1|TRBV11-2|NA
TGTGCCAGCAGCTCCAGACTGGGACAGGGGGCAGGGCAGCCCCAGCATTTT
CASSSRLGQGAGQPQHF